The 3 T cell receptor beta chains below come from one sample, sequenced in a study of CD8+ T cells in alopecia areata. Documented treatment: oral pan-JAK inhibitor, 5-10 mg twice daily. Once RNA had been extracted, it was reverse transcribed into cDNA to act as the sequencing template. Assay: immunoSEQ multiplex PCR; the TCRdb copy retains only in-frame clones and omits some. The data hold approximately 100,000 clones, with about nine tenths observed a single time. Source: CD8+ T cells sorted from blood, taken at approximately week 34, from a patient treated with tofacitinib. The receptor source for this set is a human donor with alopecia areata.

The chain joins TRBV7-6 to TRBJ2-2, with D possibly being TRBD1 (6 bases). Trimming shortened V by 5 bases and J by 1 base, and 14 bases separated the two germline ends. The V gene's germline CDR1 is SGHVS and CDR2 FNYEAQ. This CDR3 is 16 amino acids long. For the CDR3, the DNA is TGTGCCAGCAGCGGACCCGGGACATTGAACACCGGGGAGCTGTTTTTT. It yields the protein CASSGPGTLNTGELFF.

The V and J genes are TRBV23-1 and TRBJ1-1; no clear D gene. TRBV23-1 is flagged as an ORF with uncertain function. V dropped 6 bases and J dropped 8 bases, with 1 base sitting between them. This CDR3 contains 8 residues. The CDR3 coding sequence is TGCGCCAGCAGCGAAGCTTTCTTT. Encoded protein: CASSEAFF.

V gene TRBV5-5 combines with J gene TRBJ1-1; D gene ambiguous. V was pared by 4 bases and J by 5 bases, with 9 bases between. This CDR3 is built from 12 residues. Germline V gene data show CDR1 as SGHKS and CDR2 as YYEKEE (reference sequence). The CDR3 sequence is CASSPSTTEAFF. The CDR3 DNA sequence: TGTGCCAGCAGCCCGTCGACAACTGAAGCTTTCTTT.